A selection of T cell receptor beta chains follows, all from one sample in a study of blood T cells in healthy people across ages. One entry per CDR3 protein results from TCRdb running MiXCR on the 5' RACE reads. This table holds approximately 360,000 distinct CDR3 sequences, approximately 52% found once. The material sequenced was blood. The source is a man between 60 and 75 years old in good health. The conserved cysteine and the conserved F or W are not part of the CDR3 here. Clone size appears in some rows only: once, few, many, or a class for an expanded clone.

V: TRBV9
size: .
J: TRBJ2-1
CDR3: ASSTRQDPSYNEQF

V: TRBV29-1
size: .
J: TRBJ1-3
CDR3: SVTDGGWNTIY

V: TRBV7-9
size: .
J: TRBJ2-2
CDR3: AQQDTVPRGELF

V: TRBV25-1
size: .
J: TRBJ1-1
CDR3: ASSETGGAF

V: TRBV3-1
size: once
J: TRBJ2-6
CDR3: ASRWASGTTGANVLT

V: TRBV10-3
size: .
J: TRBJ1-2
CDR3: AISDRQQDGYT

V: TRBV6-5
size: few
J: TRBJ1-1
CDR3: ASTGNGAGNTEAF

V: TRBV20-1
size: .
J: TRBJ1-3
CDR3: SARDASGNTIY

V: TRBV16
size: .
J: TRBJ2-3
CDR3: ASSQSERGAGDTQY

V: TRBV6-1
size: few
J: TRBJ2-5
CDR3: ASSEVGLAGAKEQY

V: TRBV11-2
size: .
J: .
CDR3: ASSLDKGRYEQY

V: TRBV20-1
size: .
J: TRBJ2-3
CDR3: SARSGGRNTDTQY

V: TRBV24-1
size: few
J: TRBJ1-1
CDR3: ATSDPQNTEAF

V: TRBV18
size: .
J: TRBJ2-1
CDR3: ASSPRLAGHSYNEQF

V: TRBV7-9
size: .
J: TRBJ1-6
CDR3: ASSLGGANSPLH

V: TRBV29-1
size: few
J: TRBJ2-1
CDR3: SGRTGGFDEQF

V: TRBV5-1
size: .
J: TRBJ1-2
CDR3: ASSRTGSRSYGYT

V: TRBV14
size: few
J: TRBJ2-1
CDR3: ASSSAITGGQF

V: TRBV2
size: .
J: TRBJ2-7
CDR3: ASSETSASYEQY

V: TRBV6-2/TRBV6-3
size: few
J: TRBJ2-7
CDR3: ASRHRQGYEQY

V: TRBV4-2
size: .
J: TRBJ2-1
CDR3: ASSQEIINEQF

V: TRBV7-2
size: few
J: TRBJ2-1
CDR3: ASSPPAAYNEQF

V: TRBV5-1
size: few
J: TRBJ1-2
CDR3: ASSPLATGDYGYT

V: TRBV27
size: .
J: TRBJ1-1
CDR3: ASSLVGRYTEAF

V: TRBV24-1
size: .
J: TRBJ2-1
CDR3: AARTSGSNEQF

V: TRBV30
size: .
J: TRBJ2-5
CDR3: AWRSIGTFQETQY

V: TRBV29-1
size: .
J: TRBJ2-1
CDR3: SGGLKEQF

V: TRBV4-1
size: .
J: TRBJ1-2
CDR3: ASSQGGAGSYYT

V: TRBV30
size: .
J: TRBJ2-1
CDR3: AWSSTGIGQF

V: TRBV24-1
size: .
J: TRBJ2-1
CDR3: ATSDLRAPSSYNEQF